Listed below are T cell receptor beta chains from one sample, sequenced in a study of T cell changes during pregnancy in multiple sclerosis. Assay used: immunoSEQ multiplex PCR; TCRdb lists only in-frame clones, some missing. The data show about 86,000 clones, with roughly 90% seen just once and around 2% held by the top ten. Sequenced here: peripheral blood, sampled in the first trimester of pregnancy. The receptors here all came from a female donor in good health, enrolled as a control in a pregnancy study. CDR3s include the opening cysteine and the closing phenylalanine or tryptophan. D genes are given only for firm matches. Clone size appears in some rows only: once, few, many, or a class for an expanded clone.

cdr3_nt: TGTGCCAGCGCGGGGGGCAGGGGAACCGGGGAGCTGTTTTTT; cdr3_aa: CASAGGRGTGELFF; v_call: TRBV6-6; d_call: TRBD2; j_call: TRBJ2-2; clone_size: .
cdr3_nt: TGTGCCACCAGGGGGGCCAGGGGACCTCCTGACGAGCAGTACTTC; cdr3_aa: CATRGARGPPDEQYF; v_call: TRBV15; d_call: .; j_call: TRBJ2-7; clone_size: .
cdr3_nt: TGTGCCAGCAGTTTAGGGGGGACCAATCAGCCCCAGCATTTT; cdr3_aa: CASSLGGTNQPQHF; v_call: TRBV27; d_call: .; j_call: TRBJ1-5; clone_size: .
cdr3_nt: TGTGCCAGTAGTTACTGGGCCAGGGAAACAGATACGCAGTATTTT; cdr3_aa: CASSYWARETDTQYF; v_call: TRBV19; d_call: .; j_call: TRBJ2-3; clone_size: .
cdr3_nt: TGTGCCAGCTCCCTCGGACAGGGGGCCTACGAGCAGTACTTC; cdr3_aa: CASSLGQGAYEQYF; v_call: TRBV18; d_call: TRBD1; j_call: TRBJ2-7; clone_size: .
cdr3_nt: TGTGCCAGCAGTTACAATGGACTAGTGAAGAACAATGAGCAGTTCTTC; cdr3_aa: CASSYNGLVKNNEQFF; v_call: TRBV6-5; d_call: TRBD2; j_call: TRBJ2-1; clone_size: once
cdr3_nt: TGTGCCAGTAATAAACCGGGACAGGGGTATGGCTACACCTTC; cdr3_aa: CASNKPGQGYGYTF; v_call: TRBV19; d_call: TRBD1; j_call: TRBJ1-2; clone_size: .
cdr3_nt: TGTGCCAGCAGCGTCTCGGGGACAGGGGGACCTGGGGCCAACGTCCTGACTTTC; cdr3_aa: CASSVSGTGGPGANVLTF; v_call: TRBV9; d_call: TRBD1; j_call: TRBJ2-6; clone_size: .
cdr3_nt: TGTGCCAGCATCCCTGGTTCGGGAAGTCACACCGGGGAGCTGTTTTTT; cdr3_aa: CASIPGSGSHTGELFF; v_call: TRBV7-9; d_call: .; j_call: TRBJ2-2; clone_size: .
cdr3_nt: TGTGCCAGCAGCTTGACAGGGGGCGGGGGCACAGATACGCAGTATTTT; cdr3_aa: CASSLTGGGGTDTQYF; v_call: TRBV6-4; d_call: TRBD1; j_call: TRBJ2-3; clone_size: .
cdr3_nt: TGTGCCAGCAGTTACTCGAGAGCGGGCGCTGGAAACACCATATATTTT; cdr3_aa: CASSYSRAGAGNTIYF; v_call: TRBV6-5; d_call: .; j_call: TRBJ1-3; clone_size: .
cdr3_nt: TGTGCCAGCAGTGACCCAGGGAGGGTCGGGAATCAGCCCCAGCATTTT; cdr3_aa: CASSDPGRVGNQPQHF; v_call: TRBV6-1; d_call: .; j_call: TRBJ1-5; clone_size: .
cdr3_nt: TGTGCCAGCAGCTTAGGCTACGGGGGGGCCTTGCGATACAATGAGCAGTTCTTC; cdr3_aa: CASSLGYGGALRYNEQFF; v_call: TRBV7-2; d_call: TRBD2; j_call: TRBJ2-1; clone_size: .
cdr3_nt: TGTGCCAGCAGGGAGATCAGACAGGGCCGGTACGAGCAGTACTTC; cdr3_aa: CASREIRQGRYEQYF; v_call: TRBV27; d_call: TRBD1; j_call: TRBJ2-7; clone_size: .
cdr3_nt: TGCGCCAGCAGCCAAGCGTACCAACAGTCCCCCATCAGCTCCTACAATGAGCAGTTCTTC; cdr3_aa: CASSQAYQQSPISSYNEQFF; v_call: TRBV4-3; d_call: .; j_call: TRBJ2-1; clone_size: .
cdr3_nt: TGTGCCAGCAGCCAGCAGGGGGGCGCCCCCTACGAGCAGTACTTC; cdr3_aa: CASSQQGGAPYEQYF; v_call: TRBV7-2; d_call: .; j_call: TRBJ2-7; clone_size: .
cdr3_nt: TGTGCCAGCTCACCACCAGGACAGGGAATATTGGGGAACATTCAGTACTTC; cdr3_aa: CASSPPGQGILGNIQYF; v_call: TRBV18; d_call: TRBD1; j_call: TRBJ2-4; clone_size: .
cdr3_nt: TGTGCCAGCAGCCAAGTTAAGAGGGTCGTTGAGCAGTTCTTC; cdr3_aa: CASSQVKRVVEQFF; v_call: TRBV4-2; d_call: .; j_call: TRBJ2-1; clone_size: .
cdr3_nt: TGTGCCACCAGCAGCGACAGATATCAGCCCCAGCATTTT; cdr3_aa: CATSSDRYQPQHF; v_call: TRBV15; d_call: .; j_call: TRBJ1-5; clone_size: .
cdr3_nt: TGTGCCAGCAGGGGGGCAAACACCGGGGAGCTGTTTTTT; cdr3_aa: CASRGANTGELFF; v_call: TRBV7-8; d_call: .; j_call: TRBJ2-2; clone_size: .
cdr3_nt: TGTGCCATCAGTGAGTCTGGGGCAGGGCGGTACGAGCAGTACTTC; cdr3_aa: CAISESGAGRYEQYF; v_call: TRBV10-3; d_call: .; j_call: TRBJ2-7; clone_size: .
cdr3_nt: TGTGCCAGCAGGTCAGGGATGAACACTGAAGCTTTCTTT; cdr3_aa: CASRSGMNTEAFF; v_call: TRBV5-5; d_call: .; j_call: TRBJ1-1; clone_size: .
cdr3_nt: TGTGCCAGCAAGACAGCTTCCTACGAGCAGTACTTC; cdr3_aa: CASKTASYEQYF; v_call: TRBV2; d_call: .; j_call: TRBJ2-7; clone_size: .
cdr3_nt: TGTGCCAGCAGGACTGGGACAGTAGGGTTTGGTGGCTACACCTTC; cdr3_aa: CASRTGTVGFGGYTF; v_call: TRBV25-1; d_call: TRBD1; j_call: TRBJ1-2; clone_size: once
cdr3_nt: TGTGCCAGTAGTACACCGGGGCAGGGGTACGGCTACACCTTC; cdr3_aa: CASSTPGQGYGYTF; v_call: TRBV19; d_call: .; j_call: TRBJ1-2; clone_size: .
cdr3_nt: TGTGCCAGCAGCACGGCGGGCTACTCCTCCCTCACAGATACGCAGTATTTT; cdr3_aa: CASSTAGYSSLTDTQYF; v_call: TRBV11-2; d_call: .; j_call: TRBJ2-3; clone_size: .
cdr3_nt: TGTGCCAGTAGTATAGACGGGGACTCCCTGACGACCCAGTACTTC; cdr3_aa: CASSIDGDSLTTQYF; v_call: TRBV19; d_call: .; j_call: TRBJ2-5; clone_size: .
cdr3_nt: TGTGCCAGCAGCTTTTTAAGTACCGGGGATACGCAGTATTTT; cdr3_aa: CASSFLSTGDTQYF; v_call: TRBV7-2; d_call: .; j_call: TRBJ2-3; clone_size: .
cdr3_nt: TGCGCCAGCAGCTATAGTGGCACTGAAGCTTTCTTT; cdr3_aa: CASSYSGTEAFF; v_call: TRBV5-1; d_call: .; j_call: TRBJ1-1; clone_size: once